This TCR beta chain stems from a study of blood T cell repertoires in COVID-19. The table came from immunoSEQ multiplex PCR; TCRdb's copy has only in-frame clones and leaves some out. The repertoire consists of about 160,000 clones, with about nine tenths occurring once and the leading ten covering less than 5%. This CDR3 region has 16 residues. Trimming took 7 bases from V and 9 from J; bases not matched to a gene: 10. Looked up from germline, CDR1 is LNHDA and CDR2 is SQIVND (reference sequence). The source is a woman aged 40 to 50 who had been exposed to COVID-19. V and J are TRBV19 and TRBJ2-1, with 15 bases that match TRBD2. The specimen sequenced was PBMCs or T cells enriched from blood (not recorded which). The CDR3 nucleotides read TGTGCCAGTAACGACCGGACTAGCGGGAGGGAGGGTGAGCAGTTCTTC. Amino acids: CASNDRTSGREGEQFF.